The clone carrying this T cell receptor beta chain was counted at least ten times. Antigen specificity is unknown. Each donor gave 9 to 10 milliliters of peripheral blood. Each sample used at least 6 million PBMCs. The record originates from a study of blood T cells in healthy people across ages. Points from the study as a whole: A strong correlation was seen between TCR beta diversity and naive T cell percentage. Both higher diversity and more naive CD4+ cells marked long-lived donors when set against aged donors.

The CDR3 extends over 14 amino acids. In germline, CDR1 is ENHRY, CDR2 SYGVKD. The V gene lost 9 bases and the J gene lost 4 bases, with 18 bases spanning the gap. Sample-barcoded 5' priming and a J-beta primer mix drove a second PCR of about 6 to 11 cycles. From the 5' RACE reads, TCRdb called clonotypes with MiXCR, one entry per CDR3 protein. The sample carries about 1.6 million distinct CDR3 sequences, 30% to 35% recorded once. V and J are TRBV10-3 and TRBJ2-5, with a possible D match to TRBD1 (6 bases). Sequencing input: blood. This receptor was identified in a young woman in good health. The CDR3 coding sequence is TGTGCCATTTCCCGGGACAATGGGGGAGAGACCCAGTACTTC. Its protein product is CAISRDNGGETQYF.